This TCR beta chain emerged from a study of cytomegalovirus exposure and HLA in healthy donors. Whole-study context: Some 85 million unique TCRs, all from HLA-typed donors, were included in an early release of the data.

General study points: The study listed under 200 cytomegalovirus-associated TCR beta chains. In vitro checks showed that a few CMV-associated chains really do target CMV antigens.

It was with 60 Vbeta and 13 Jbeta primers that the PCR ran. Here immunoSEQ multiplex PCR was the method, and the copy in TCRdb shows in-frame clones only, minus some. The sample lists about 150,000 clones, about two thirds occurring once. Note on this clone: Its antigen is undetermined.

Between the trimmed V and J ends, which lost 3 bases and 2 bases, there was a span of 9 bases. Germline V CDR1 and CDR2: SGHRS, YFSETQ. This CDR3 spans 15 amino acids. The V gene is TRBV5-1, the J gene TRBJ2-6, with a weak D call TRBD1 (6 bases). The sample taken for sequencing was PBMCs. This receptor was identified in a man between 35 and 55 years old in good health and CMV-seronegative. The CDR3 region is CASSYRTAGANVLTF. CDR3 DNA: TGCGCCAGCAGCTACCGGACAGCTGGGGCCAACGTCCTGACTTTC.